This T cell receptor beta chain stems from a study of CXCR3-negative and CXCR3-positive naive CD8 T cells (dated by TCRdb to between 2018 and 2021). As for the study more broadly: In total, 130 million to 150 million TRB reads were obtained, which works out to roughly 1.5 +/- 0.3 million reads per library. Naive subsets from 5 or 6 donors and memory cells from 3 donors were included in the TRBV-TRBJ cluster analysis. Data from roughly twelve donors, pooled across two independent experiments, went into the diversity and physicochemical repertoire analyses. Beyond this particular receptor, the publication reports: Similar TRBV-TRBJ usage was shown by naive CXCR3-negative and CXCR3-positive cells from the same donor, whereas distinct patterns were shown by memory cells. TRB CDR3s from CXCR3-positive naive cells showed higher hydrophobicity (lower Kidera factor 4), lower energy, and higher strength and volume indices than CXCR3-negative naive cells. Repertoire diversity was comparably high in both naive subsets but much lower in memory CD8+ T cells. Freshly isolated PBMCs were used for most assays because CXCR3 expression partially decreased after cryopreservation. Because surface CD5, which has been linked to self-reactivity in mice, was comparable between naive subsets, TCR interaction strength was also inferred from TRB CDR3 physicochemical properties.

Each CD8+ T cell subset was flow-sorted in triplicate, with fewer than 350,000 cells per subset placed directly into RLT lysis buffer. To exclude memory contaminants, naive CD8+ T cells were stringently defined as CD45RO-CCR7+CD27+CD95-. Using standard density gradient centrifugation, peripheral blood mononuclear cells were isolated from buffy coats. A FACSAria III was used to flow-sort naive CXCR3-negative and CXCR3-positive CD8+ T cells. An RNeasy Mini Kit was used to extract total RNA from the sorted cells. CDR1 is given as DFQATT and CDR2 as SNEGSKA, both from the germline V gene (reference sequence). Including the terminal cysteine and phenylalanine, the CDR3 comprises 13 residues. DNA is not recorded here. The sequencer listed for this sample is NextSeq 550. The Human TCR Profiling Kit (MiLaboratory) was used to prepare UMI-labeled 5' RACE TRB cDNA libraries. cDNA synthesis used the entire amount of extracted RNA, and PCR amplification then used the entire amount of cDNA produced. Libraries were prepared in parallel with an identical number of PCR cycles. Per the authors' processing: MIGEC and MiXCR extracted about 48,000 +/- 9,800 unique UMI-labeled TRB cDNA molecules per library, requiring at least two reads per UMI. On average, each library contained approximately 40,000 +/- 10,000 functional in-frame TRB CDR3 nucleotide clonotypes without stop codons. After downsampling to 5000 UMI-labeled TRB molecules per sample, diversity metrics such as normalized Shannon-Wiener and Chao1 were calculated in VDJtools. VDJtools was used to calculate clonotype-size-weighted physicochemical properties of the central five CDR3 residues, namely interaction energy, strength, volume and Kidera factor 4. One entry per CDR3 protein sequence results from the TCRdb reprocessing of the reads, with DNA left out. These V and J calls originate from TCRdb's pipeline instead of the authors' own analysis. The sample table gives around 160,000 distinct CDR3 sequences. The ten largest clonotypes hold about 0.27% of the sample.

On this clonotype: It lacks a known antigen.

The sequence was collected from a human donor in good health. Some clones in this sample may be carry-over from other donors' samples. The rearrangement combines TRBV20-1 with TRBJ2-7; TCRdb proposes TRBD2, but this gene call is untestable without DNA. Sequences were obtained from naive CXCR3+ CD8+ T cells from blood. The cell subset or site tag for this specimen amounts to: CD45RO-CCR7+CD27+CD95- naive CD8+ T cells expressing CXCR3 (TNR3+). The CDR3 reads as follows: CSARLAGNYEQYF.